These 28 T cell receptor beta chains share one sample of origin, sequenced in a study of T cells in tumors after PD-1 blockade. TCRdb's copy holds only in-frame clones and misses some; the assay was immunoSEQ multiplex PCR. The sample yields approximately 50,000 clones, 65% to 80% seen once. The source material was PBMCs, sampled before anti-PD-1 therapy. Receptors were obtained from a human donor with advanced basal cell or squamous cell carcinoma (not recorded which).

This clone was seen a handful of times. The rearrangement joins TRBV5-1 to TRBJ1-2, with 7 bases fitting TRBD1. The J segment lost 7 bases and the V segment lost 3 bases, leaving 9 bases of the junction unmatched. Germline V gene sequence: CDR1 SGHRS, CDR2 YFSETQ. This CDR3 region has 14 residues. The CDR3 sequence: CASSSGTVVGGYTF. As DNA, the CDR3 is TGCGCCAGCAGCTCCGGGACAGTAGTCGGTGGCTACACCTTC.

The chain is built from TRBV10-3 and TRBJ2-1, with TRBD2 matching 9 bases. Germline loops: CDR1 ENHRY, CDR2 SYGVKD. V was clipped by 1 base and J by 4 bases; unmatched bases: 5. The CDR3 is 16 residues long. CDR3 residues: CAISELASGKYNEQFF. The CDR3 DNA follows: TGTGCCATCAGTGAGTTAGCTAGCGGGAAATACAATGAGCAGTTCTTC.

This chain joins TRBV13 and TRBJ2-3; 10 bases align to TRBD1. Trimming at V came to 5 bases and at J to 4 bases, leaving 9 bases not matched to a gene. The CDR3 contains 16 residues. The germline V gene has CDR1 PRHDT and CDR2 FYEKMQ (reference sequence). This chain's CDR3 is CASSQRGTGVADTQYF. The DNA of the CDR3 is TGTGCCAGCAGCCAGAGGGGGACAGGGGTTGCAGATACGCAGTATTTT.

Written as DNA, the CDR3 is TGTGCCAGCAGCTTTGCGTCGGCAGGGGAATACGAGCAGTACTTC. Amino acids: CASSFASAGEYEQYF. The genes are TRBV7-9 and TRBJ2-7; D perhaps matches TRBD1 (6 bases). The CDR3 sequence is 15 residues long. Per germline, CDR1 SEHNR and CDR2 FQNEAQ (reference sequence). Trimming cost V 3 bases and J 4 bases, with 16 bases left between them.

This rearrangement joins TRBV5-6 to TRBJ2-7; 8 nucleotides line up with TRBD2. Losses at the gene ends were 4 bases for V and 3 bases for J; bases not matched to a gene: 9. The CDR3 runs 15 residues. The V gene's germline CDR1 is SGHDT and CDR2 YYEEEE. CDR3 sequence (DNA): TGTGCCAGCAGCCCCCTCCGGGGGGGCCGCTACGAGCAGTACTTC. It encodes CASSPLRGGRYEQYF.

The chain is built from TRBV2 and TRBJ2-5; D is perhaps TRBD1 (5 bases). Trimming pared 4 bases from V and 5 bases from J, leaving 11 bases between. CDR1 SNHLY and CDR2 FYNNEI come from the germline V gene. The CDR3 is 13 residues long. The CDR3 DNA is TGTGCCAGCAGTGGACAGCCCCGGGAGACCCAGTACTTC. This translates into CASSGQPRETQYF.

The V and J genes are TRBV5-1 and TRBJ1-2, with D possibly being TRBD1 (5 bases). From germline, CDR1 is SGHRS and CDR2 YFSETQ. The length of the CDR3 is 14 residues. The germline V and J ends were trimmed by 5 bases and 1 base, with 12 bases remaining between them. The CDR3 DNA follows: TGCGCCAGCAGGCCCGGGACCGTTAACTATGGCTACACCTTC. Translated, it gives CASRPGTVNYGYTF.

The chain couples TRBV5-1 to TRBJ1-4; tentatively, D is TRBD1 (5 bases). Trimming took off 3 bases at V and 0 bases at J, with 9 bases between the two ends. The CDR3 length is 15 residues. CDR1 SGHRS and CDR2 YFSETQ come from the germline V gene. This CDR3 is CASSSQTATNEKLFF. The CDR3 bases are TGCGCCAGCAGCTCGCAGACAGCAACTAATGAAAAACTGTTTTTT.

This clone was detected once. The genes are TRBV5-6 and TRBJ2-1, with D maybe TRBD2 (8 bases). V gave up 7 bases and J gave up 6 bases, with 23 bases separating them. CDR3 length: 16 amino acids. Germline V lookup: CDR1 SGHDT, CDR2 YYEEEE. The CDR3 region is CASLEFKGAGGNEQFF. DNA for the CDR3: TGTGCCAGCCTAGAGTTCAAGGGGGCGGGAGGCAATGAGCAGTTCTTC.

This rearrangement joins TRBV6-4 to TRBJ1-5; D gene ambiguous. The CDR3 is made up of 13 amino acids. From germline, CDR1 is MRHNA and CDR2 SNTAGT. V lost 0 bases and J lost 11, with 11 bases in between. This CDR3 reads CASSDSSGQAQHF. The CDR3 DNA is TGTGCCAGCAGTGACTCGAGTGGGCAGGCCCAGCATTTT.

This chain joins TRBV9 and TRBJ2-7; TRBD1 is a possible D gene (5 bases). The germline V gene has CDR1 SGDLS and CDR2 YYNGEE. With 5 bases removed from V and 2 bases from J, the gap between germline ends came to 14 bases. The CDR3 loop spans 14 amino acids. The CDR3 DNA is TGTGCCAGCAGACCTACCTTAGGGGCCTACGAGCAGTACTTC. This codes for CASRPTLGAYEQYF. Looking up the rest from reference TRBV9 and TRBJ2-7 gives the full variable domain: DSGVTQTPKHLITATGQRVTLRCSPRSGDLSVYWYQQSLDQGLQFLIQYYNGEERAKGNILERFSAQQFPDLHSELNLSSLELGDSALYFCASRPTLGAYEQYFGPGTRLTVT.

The chain carries TRBV3-1 (or the pseudogene TRBV3-2) and TRBJ1-5, with D hard to call. Germline values: CDR1 LGHDT, CDR2 YNNKEL (reference sequence). The CDR3 loop spans 16 amino acids. The V end lost 2 bases, the J end lost 4 bases, and 15 bases lay between the germline ends. Here the CDR3 DNA reads TGTGCCAGCAGCCAACCGTCTGGAGGGCAGAATCAGCCCCAGCATTTT. This codes for CASSQPSGGQNQPQHF.

The chain carries TRBV5-4 and TRBJ1-2; D is possibly TRBD1 (6 bases). The CDR3 is made up of 17 amino acids. CDR1 and CDR2 (germline): SGHNT, YYREEE (reference sequence). V was shortened by 1 base and J by 4 bases, with 20 bases between the two germline ends. The CDR3: CASSLSGRQRGIYGYTF. CDR3 in DNA: TGTGCCAGCAGCTTGTCGGGTCGTCAAAGGGGGATCTATGGCTACACCTTC.

This clone was seen a few times. Here the CDR3 reads CASSQDESYTGELFF. CDR3 DNA sequence: TGTGCCAGCAGCCAAGATGAATCTTACACCGGGGAGCTGTTTTTT. The rearrangement links TRBV4-2 to TRBJ2-2; D call uncertain. The CDR3 is made up of 15 amino acids. The V end lost 0 bases, the J end lost 3 bases, and 8 bases lay between the germline ends. CDR1 is LGHNA, CDR2 YNFKEQ, per germline.

The chain has TRBV7-9 and TRBJ1-5; 11 bases match TRBD1. J gave up 3 bases and V 6 bases, and 4 bases lay outside the gene matches. The CDR3 sequence is 15 residues long. Germline V gives CDR1 SEHNR, CDR2 FQNEAQ (reference sequence). The CDR3 DNA reads as TGTGCCAGCAGTCGGGACAGGGGGGACAATCAGCCCCAGCATTTT. Amino acids: CASSRDRGDNQPQHF.

The chain combines TRBV6-5 with TRBJ2-7; 8 nucleotides align to TRBD1. CDR3 length: 15 residues. The V and J ends lost 2 bases and 3 bases, in that order; junction bases with no gene match: 6. The V gene's germline CDR1 is MNHEY and CDR2 SVGAGI. The CDR3 coding sequence is TGTGCCAGCAGTTACAGACAGGGGATGATCTACGAGCAGTACTTC. Translating it yields CASSYRQGMIYEQYF.

The CDR3 nucleotides read TGTGCCAGCAGCAGACCCGGGGCCTTGGCCGAGCAGTACTTC. It encodes CASSRPGALAEQYF. This sequence joins TRBV5-6 and TRBJ2-7; tentatively, D is TRBD1 or TRBD2 (5 bases each). V was trimmed by 4 bases and J by 6 bases, leaving 17 bases between them. The V gene's germline CDR1 is SGHDT and CDR2 YYEEEE. The CDR3 extends over 14 amino acids.

This rearrangement joins TRBV4-1 to TRBJ2-2; D is unclear. The germline V gene encodes CDR1 MGHRA and CDR2 YSYEKL. V lost 4 bases to trimming and J lost 1 base, with 22 bases between them. This CDR3 contains 19 residues. The CDR3, as DNA: TGCGCCAGCAGCCGGGGTAGGGTAACAAACACTAAGAACACCGGGGAGCTGTTTTTT. Translating it yields CASSRGRVTNTKNTGELFF.

Here the CDR3 reads CASSPDRFGGDTQYF. The DNA of the CDR3 is TGTGCCAGCAGCCCTGATCGTTTCGGCGGAGATACGCAGTATTTT. J is TRBJ2-3 and V is TRBV6-4; the D is unclear. Between the trimmed V and J ends, which lost 6 bases and 5 bases, there was a span of 18 bases. The CDR3 has 15 residues. Germline-derived CDR1 and CDR2 are MRHNA and SNTAGT.

V gene TRBV18 combines with J gene TRBJ2-3, with D possibly being TRBD1 or TRBD2 (5 bases each). Germline CDR1 is KGHSH and CDR2 is LQKENI. The CDR3 extends over 14 amino acids. V lost 0 bases, J lost 8 bases, and 12 bases lay in between. The DNA of the CDR3 is TGTGCCAGCTCACCACCCGAAACGAGGGGTACGCAGTATTTT. It yields the protein CASSPPETRGTQYF.

The rearrangement uses TRBV28 and TRBJ1-3; 7 nucleotides align to TRBD1. CDR1 is MDHEN, CDR2 SYDVKM, per germline. The V and J ends lost 4 bases and 0 bases, in that order; junction bases with no gene match: 6. The length of the CDR3 is 16 residues. CDR3 region: CASSSTGTSSGNTIYF. The CDR3 coding sequence is TGTGCCAGCAGTTCGACAGGGACAAGCTCTGGAAACACCATATATTTT.

The chain combines TRBV6-5 with TRBJ2-2; D is perhaps TRBD1 or TRBD2 (6 bases each). The CDR3 length is 15 residues. Trimming pared 4 bases from V and 8 bases from J, leaving 17 bases between. Germline lookup yields CDR1 MNHEY and CDR2 SVGAGI. CDR3 bases: TGTGCCAGCAGTTGGGGGGCTAAATTGGCTGGGGAGCTGTTTTTT. This gives the protein CASSWGAKLAGELFF.

V gene TRBV28 combines with J gene TRBJ1-5; no clear D. The germline V and J ends were trimmed by 5 bases and 0 bases, with 11 bases remaining between them. Germline assignment: CDR1 MDHEN and CDR2 SYDVKM. There are 15 residues in the CDR3. CDR3 DNA: TGTGCCAGCAGTCTCTCGGGATCTAGCAATCAGCCCCAGCATTTT. It yields the protein CASSLSGSSNQPQHF.

The chain joins TRBV6-1 to TRBJ1-2, with TRBD1 matching 8 bases. Germline assignment: CDR1 MNHNS and CDR2 SASEGT. Trimming at V came to 2 bases and at J to 5 bases, leaving 7 bases not matched to a gene. The CDR3 is 15 amino acids. The CDR3 loop is CASSERQGAVYGYTF. DNA of the CDR3: TGTGCCAGCAGTGAAAGGCAGGGGGCGGTTTATGGCTACACCTTC.

This chain connects TRBV5-1 to TRBJ2-5; D may match TRBD1 or TRBD2 (6 bases each). The germline V and J ends were trimmed by 5 bases and 3 bases, with 20 bases remaining between them. Germline V CDR1 and CDR2: SGHRS, YFSETQ. The CDR3 runs 16 residues. CDR3 protein: CASSLGGNLGKETQYF. In DNA, the CDR3 is TGCGCCAGCAGTTTAGGGGGGAACTTAGGAAAAGAGACCCAGTACTTC.

This clone was observed a few times. In nucleotides, the CDR3 is TGTGCCAGCAGCTTACAAACAGGGGGCGATGAGCAGTTCTTC. The encoded protein is CASSLQTGGDEQFF. The chain carries TRBV7-9 and TRBJ2-1; 9 nucleotides align to TRBD1. This CDR3 has 14 amino acids. Germline assignment: CDR1 SEHNR and CDR2 FQNEAQ (reference sequence). V dropped 2 bases and J dropped 8; count of bases not matched to a gene: 4.

In DNA form, the CDR3 reads TGTGCCAGCAGGCAAGGCGTCGGTGTGGAGACCCAGTACTTC. Translating gives CASRQGVGVETQYF. The rearrangement links TRBV7-9 to TRBJ2-5; D gene uncertain. V lost 6 bases and J 5 bases, leaving 16 bases between the germline ends. The CDR3 loop spans 14 amino acids. Germline CDR1 and CDR2: SEHNR and FQNEAQ (reference sequence).

The chain recombines TRBV6-6 with TRBJ2-7; 10 bases fit TRBD1. The length of the CDR3 is 14 residues. Trimming took 6 bases from V and 6 from J; bases not matched to a gene: 8. Germline V CDR1 and CDR2: MNHNY, SVGAGI (reference sequence). The CDR3 DNA is TGTGCCAGCAGGGCCGGGACAGGGGTAGCCGAGCAGTACTTC. This gives the protein CASRAGTGVAEQYF.